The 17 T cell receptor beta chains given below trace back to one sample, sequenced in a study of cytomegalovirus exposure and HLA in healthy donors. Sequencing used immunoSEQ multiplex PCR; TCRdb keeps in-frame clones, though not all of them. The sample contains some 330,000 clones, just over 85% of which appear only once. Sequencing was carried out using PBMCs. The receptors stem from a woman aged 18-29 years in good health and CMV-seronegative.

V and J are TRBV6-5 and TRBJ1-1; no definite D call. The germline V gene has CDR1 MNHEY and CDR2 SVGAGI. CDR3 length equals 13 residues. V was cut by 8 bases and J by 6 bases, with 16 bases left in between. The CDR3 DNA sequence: TGTGCCAGCTCAGACGGGGTGGGAGCTGAAGCTTTCTTT. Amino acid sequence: CASSDGVGAEAFF.

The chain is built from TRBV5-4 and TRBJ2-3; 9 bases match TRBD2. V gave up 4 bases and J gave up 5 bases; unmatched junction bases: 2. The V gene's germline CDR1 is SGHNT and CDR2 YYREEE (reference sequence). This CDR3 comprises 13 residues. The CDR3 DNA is TGTGCCAGCAGCCTTAGCGGGGGAGATACGCAGTATTTT. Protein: CASSLSGGDTQYF. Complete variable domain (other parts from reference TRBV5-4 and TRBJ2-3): ETGVTQSPTHLIKTRGQQVTLRCSSQSGHNTVSWYQQALGQGPQFIFQYYREEENGRGNFPPRFSGLQFPNYSSELNVNALELDDSALYLCASSLSGGDTQYFGPGTRLTVL.

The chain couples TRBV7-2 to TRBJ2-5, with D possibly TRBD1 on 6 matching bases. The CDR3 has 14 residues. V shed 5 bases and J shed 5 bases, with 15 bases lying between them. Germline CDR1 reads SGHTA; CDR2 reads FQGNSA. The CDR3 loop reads CASSPYLGGETQYF. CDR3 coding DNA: TGTGCCAGCAGCCCATACTTAGGGGGTGAGACCCAGTACTTC.

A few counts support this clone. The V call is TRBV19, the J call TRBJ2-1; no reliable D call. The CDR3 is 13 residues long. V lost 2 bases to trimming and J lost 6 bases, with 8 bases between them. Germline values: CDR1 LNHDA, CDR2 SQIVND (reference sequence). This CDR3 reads CASSISTVNEQFF. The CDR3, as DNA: TGTGCCAGTAGTATATCTACAGTCAATGAGCAGTTCTTC.

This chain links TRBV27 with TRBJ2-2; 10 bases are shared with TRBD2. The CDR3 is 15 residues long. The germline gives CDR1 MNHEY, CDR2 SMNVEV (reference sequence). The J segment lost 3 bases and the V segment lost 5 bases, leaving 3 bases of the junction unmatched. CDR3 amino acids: CASSQAGGYTGELFF. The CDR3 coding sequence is TGTGCCAGCAGTCAAGCGGGAGGGTACACCGGGGAGCTGTTTTTT.

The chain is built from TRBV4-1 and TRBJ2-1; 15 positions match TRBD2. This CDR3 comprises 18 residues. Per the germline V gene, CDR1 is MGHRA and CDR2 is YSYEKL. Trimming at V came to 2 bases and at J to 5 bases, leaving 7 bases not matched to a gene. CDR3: CASSQPGTSGRYHNEQFF. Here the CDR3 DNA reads TGCGCCAGCAGCCAACCCGGGACTAGCGGGAGGTACCACAATGAGCAGTTCTTC.

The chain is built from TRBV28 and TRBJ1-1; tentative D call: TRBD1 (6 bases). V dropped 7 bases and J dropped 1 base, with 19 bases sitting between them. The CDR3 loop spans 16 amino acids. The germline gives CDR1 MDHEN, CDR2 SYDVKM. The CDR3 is CASNAGGLSGNTEAFF. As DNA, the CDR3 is TGTGCCAGCAACGCCGGGGGGCTTTCCGGGAACACTGAAGCTTTCTTT. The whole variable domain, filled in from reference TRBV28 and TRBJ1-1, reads DVKVTQSSRYLVKRTGEKVFLECVQDMDHENMFWYRQDPGLGLRLIYFSYDVKMKEKGDIPEGYSVSREKKERFSLILESASTNQTSMYLCASNAGGLSGNTEAFFGQGTRLTVV.

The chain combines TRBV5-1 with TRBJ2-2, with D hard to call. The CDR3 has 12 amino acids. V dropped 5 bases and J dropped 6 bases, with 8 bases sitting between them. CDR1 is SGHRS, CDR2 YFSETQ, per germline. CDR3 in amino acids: CASSGDPGELFF. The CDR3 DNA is TGCGCCAGCAGTGGAGATCCCGGGGAGCTGTTTTTT.

The CDR3 DNA reads TGTGCCAGCAGCGATAATAGGGCTAGCGGGCCCCTGGGGGAGACCCAGTACTTC. This sequence encodes CASSDNRASGPLGETQYF. This chain uses TRBV5-4 with TRBJ2-5; TRBD2 agrees at 8 bases. This CDR3 is 18 amino acids long. V lost 4 bases and J lost 5; bases outside the gene matches: 19. Germline CDR1 reads SGHNT; CDR2 reads YYREEE (reference sequence).

The CDR3 protein is CASSQESWRTEAFF. The CDR3 DNA reads as TGCGCCAGCAGCCAAGAGTCTTGGAGGACTGAAGCTTTCTTT. The chain recombines TRBV4-1 with TRBJ1-1, with unresolved D. V lost 0 bases and J 5 bases, leaving 10 bases between the germline ends. CDR1 is MGHRA and CDR2 is YSYEKL in the germline V gene. This CDR3 spans 14 amino acids.

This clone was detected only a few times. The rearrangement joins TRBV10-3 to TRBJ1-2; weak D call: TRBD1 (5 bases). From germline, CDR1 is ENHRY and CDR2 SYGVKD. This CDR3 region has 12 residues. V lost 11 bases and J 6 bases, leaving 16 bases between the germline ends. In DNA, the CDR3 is TGTGCCTCAAGCGGGGACGTTGATGGCTACACCTTC. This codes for CASSGDVDGYTF.

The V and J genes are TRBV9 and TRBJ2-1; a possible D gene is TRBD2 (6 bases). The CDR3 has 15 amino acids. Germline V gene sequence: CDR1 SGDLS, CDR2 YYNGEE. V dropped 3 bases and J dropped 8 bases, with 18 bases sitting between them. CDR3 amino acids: CASSGAATSFHEQFF. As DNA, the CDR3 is TGTGCCAGCAGCGGAGCCGCTACTAGCTTCCATGAGCAGTTCTTC.

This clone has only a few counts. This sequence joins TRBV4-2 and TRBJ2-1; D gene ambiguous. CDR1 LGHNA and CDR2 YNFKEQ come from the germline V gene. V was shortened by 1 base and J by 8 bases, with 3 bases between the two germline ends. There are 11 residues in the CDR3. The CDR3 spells CASSQAYEQFF. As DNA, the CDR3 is TGTGCCAGCAGCCAAGCCTATGAGCAGTTCTTC.

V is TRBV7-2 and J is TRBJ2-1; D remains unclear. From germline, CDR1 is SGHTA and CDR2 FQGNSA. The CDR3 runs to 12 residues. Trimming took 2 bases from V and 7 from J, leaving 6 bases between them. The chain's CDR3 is CASSLIMNEQFF. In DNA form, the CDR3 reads TGTGCCAGCAGCTTAATAATGAATGAGCAGTTCTTC.

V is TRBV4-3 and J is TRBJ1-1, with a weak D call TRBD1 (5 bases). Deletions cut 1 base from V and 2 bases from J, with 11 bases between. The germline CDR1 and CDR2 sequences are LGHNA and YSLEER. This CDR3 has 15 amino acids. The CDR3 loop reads CASSQVAGLNTEAFF. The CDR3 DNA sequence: TGCGCCAGCAGCCAAGTAGCGGGGCTAAACACTGAAGCTTTCTTT.

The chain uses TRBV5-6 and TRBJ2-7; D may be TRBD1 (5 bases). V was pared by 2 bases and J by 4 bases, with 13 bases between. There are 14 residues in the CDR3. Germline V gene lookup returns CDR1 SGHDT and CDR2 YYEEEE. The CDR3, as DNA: TGTGCCAGCAGCTTAACTGGGCAGGGTTACGAGCAGTACTTC. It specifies CASSLTGQGYEQYF.

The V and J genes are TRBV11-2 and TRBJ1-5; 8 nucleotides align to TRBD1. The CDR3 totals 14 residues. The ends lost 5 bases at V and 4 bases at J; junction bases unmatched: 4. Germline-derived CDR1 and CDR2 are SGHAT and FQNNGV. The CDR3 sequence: CASSPRTGNQPQHF. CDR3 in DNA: TGTGCCAGCAGCCCAAGGACAGGGAATCAGCCCCAGCATTTT.